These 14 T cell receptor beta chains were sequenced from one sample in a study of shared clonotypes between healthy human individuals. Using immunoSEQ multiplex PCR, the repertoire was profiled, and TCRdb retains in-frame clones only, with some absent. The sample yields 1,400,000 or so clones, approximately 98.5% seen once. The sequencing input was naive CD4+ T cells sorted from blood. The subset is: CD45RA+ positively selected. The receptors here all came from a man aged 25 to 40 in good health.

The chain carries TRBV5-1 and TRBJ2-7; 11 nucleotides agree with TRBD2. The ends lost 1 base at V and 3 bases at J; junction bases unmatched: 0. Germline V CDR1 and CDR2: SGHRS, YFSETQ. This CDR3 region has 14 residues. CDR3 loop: CASSLTSGGYEQYF. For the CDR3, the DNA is TGCGCCAGCAGCTTGACTAGCGGGGGCTACGAGCAGTACTTC.

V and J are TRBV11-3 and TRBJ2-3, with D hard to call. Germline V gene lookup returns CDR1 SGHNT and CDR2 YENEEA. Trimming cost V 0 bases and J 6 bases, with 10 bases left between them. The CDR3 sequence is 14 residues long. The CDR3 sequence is CASSLDGGSDTQYF. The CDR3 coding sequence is TGTGCCAGCAGCTTAGATGGTGGGTCCGATACGCAGTATTTT. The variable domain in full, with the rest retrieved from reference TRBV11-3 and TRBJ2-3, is EAGVVQSPRYKIIEKKQPVAFWCNPISGHNTLYWYLQNLGQGPELLIRYENEEAVDDSQLPKDRFSAERLKGVDSTLKIQPAELGDSAVYLCASSLDGGSDTQYFGPGTRLTVL.

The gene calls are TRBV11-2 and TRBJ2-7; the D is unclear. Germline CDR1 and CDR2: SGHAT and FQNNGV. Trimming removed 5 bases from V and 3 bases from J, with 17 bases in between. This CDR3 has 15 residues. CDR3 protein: CASSPRTYFSYEQYF. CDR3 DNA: TGTGCCAGCAGCCCCCGAACATACTTCAGCTACGAGCAGTACTTC.

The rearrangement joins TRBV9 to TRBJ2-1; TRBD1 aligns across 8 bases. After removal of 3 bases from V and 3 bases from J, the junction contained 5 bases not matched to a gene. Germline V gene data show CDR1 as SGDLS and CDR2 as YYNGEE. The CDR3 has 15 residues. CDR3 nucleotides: TGTGCCAGCAGCGACAGGGGGGAAGTCTACAATGAGCAGTTCTTC. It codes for CASSDRGEVYNEQFF.

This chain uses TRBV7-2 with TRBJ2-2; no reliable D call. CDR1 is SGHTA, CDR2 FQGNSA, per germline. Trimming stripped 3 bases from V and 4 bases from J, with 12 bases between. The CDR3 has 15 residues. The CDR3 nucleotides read TGTGCCAGCAGCTTTACAATGGCTTTCACCGGGGAGCTGTTTTTT. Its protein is CASSFTMAFTGELFF.

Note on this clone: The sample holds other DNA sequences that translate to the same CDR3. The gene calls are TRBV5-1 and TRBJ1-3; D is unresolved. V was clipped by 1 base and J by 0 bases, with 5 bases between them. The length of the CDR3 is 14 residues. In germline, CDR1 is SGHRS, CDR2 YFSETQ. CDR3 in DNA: TGCGCCAGCAGCTTGCGTGGCTCTGGAAACACCATATATTTT. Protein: CASSLRGSGNTIYF.

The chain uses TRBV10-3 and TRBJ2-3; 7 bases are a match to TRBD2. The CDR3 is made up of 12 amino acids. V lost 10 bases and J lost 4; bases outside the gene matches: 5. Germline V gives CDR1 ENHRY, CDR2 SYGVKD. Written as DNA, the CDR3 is TGTGCCACCGGACTAGGCCCAGATACGCAGTATTTT. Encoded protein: CATGLGPDTQYF.

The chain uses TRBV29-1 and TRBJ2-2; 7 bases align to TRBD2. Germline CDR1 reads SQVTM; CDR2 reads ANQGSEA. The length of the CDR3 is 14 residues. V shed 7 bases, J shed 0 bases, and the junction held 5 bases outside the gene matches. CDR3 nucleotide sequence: TGCAGCGGAGCTAGCGGAGCGAACACCGGGGAGCTGTTTTTT. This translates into CSGASGANTGELFF.

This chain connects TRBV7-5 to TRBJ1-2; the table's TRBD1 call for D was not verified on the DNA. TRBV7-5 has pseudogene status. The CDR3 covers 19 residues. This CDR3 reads CARIPRGTRGPPSNYGYTF. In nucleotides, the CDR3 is TGTGCCAGAATCCCCCGAGGGACAAGGGGCCCCCCGAGCAACTATGGCTACACCTTC.

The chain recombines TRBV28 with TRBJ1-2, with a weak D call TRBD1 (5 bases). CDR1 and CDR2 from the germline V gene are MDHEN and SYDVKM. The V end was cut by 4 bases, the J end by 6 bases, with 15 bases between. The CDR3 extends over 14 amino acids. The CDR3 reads CASSSGPARDGYTF. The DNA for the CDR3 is TGTGCCAGCAGTTCTGGGCCCGCCAGGGATGGCTACACCTTC.

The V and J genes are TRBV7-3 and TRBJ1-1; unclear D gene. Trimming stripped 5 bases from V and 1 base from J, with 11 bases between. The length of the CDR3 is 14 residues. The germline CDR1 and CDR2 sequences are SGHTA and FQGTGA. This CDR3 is CASSPGPKNTEAFF. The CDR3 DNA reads TGTGCCAGCAGCCCCGGACCGAAGAACACTGAAGCTTTCTTT. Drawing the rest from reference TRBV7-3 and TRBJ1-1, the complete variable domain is GAGVSQTPSNKVTEKGKYVELRCDPISGHTALYWYRQSLGQGPEFLIYFQGTGAADDSGLPNDRFFAVRPEGSVSTLKIQRTERGDSAVYLCASSPGPKNTEAFFGQGTRLTVV.

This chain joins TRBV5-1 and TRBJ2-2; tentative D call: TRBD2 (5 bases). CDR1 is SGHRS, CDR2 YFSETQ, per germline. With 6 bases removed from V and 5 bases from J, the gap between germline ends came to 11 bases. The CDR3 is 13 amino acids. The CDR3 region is CASNARGTGELFF. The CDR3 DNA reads TGCGCCAGCAACGCCCGGGGTACCGGGGAGCTGTTTTTT.

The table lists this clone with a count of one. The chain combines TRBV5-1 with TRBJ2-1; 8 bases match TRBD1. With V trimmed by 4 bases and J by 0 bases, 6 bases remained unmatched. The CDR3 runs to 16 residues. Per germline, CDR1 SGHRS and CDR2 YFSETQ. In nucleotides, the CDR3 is TGCGCCAGCAGCCCCGGGACAGGAAGCTCCTACAATGAGCAGTTCTTC. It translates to CASSPGTGSSYNEQFF.

The CDR3 region has the DNA TGTGCCAGCGCTTTTGTCTCGCAGTTCTTC. Translated: CASAFVSQFF. The V gene is TRBV28, the J gene TRBJ2-1; no clear D. V gave up 8 bases and J gave up 12 bases, with 11 bases separating them. Germline-derived CDR1 and CDR2 are MDHEN and SYDVKM. This CDR3 is built from 10 residues.